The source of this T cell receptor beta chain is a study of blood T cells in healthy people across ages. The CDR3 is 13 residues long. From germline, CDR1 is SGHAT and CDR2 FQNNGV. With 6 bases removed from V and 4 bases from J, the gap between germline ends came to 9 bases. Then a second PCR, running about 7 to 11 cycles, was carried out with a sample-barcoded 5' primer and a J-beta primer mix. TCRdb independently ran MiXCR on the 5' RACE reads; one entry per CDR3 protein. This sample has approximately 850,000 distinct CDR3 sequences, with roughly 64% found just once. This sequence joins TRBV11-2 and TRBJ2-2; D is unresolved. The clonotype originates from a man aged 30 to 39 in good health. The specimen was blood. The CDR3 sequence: CASRKGSTGELFF. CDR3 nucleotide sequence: TGTGCCAGCAGAAAAGGGTCCACCGGGGAGCTGTTTTTT.